The sequence of this T cell receptor (beta chain) was determined in a study of neurological immune-mediated disorders. Germline values: CDR1 SNHLY, CDR2 FYNNEI. V lost 6 bases and J lost 3; bases outside the gene matches: 5. The CDR3 extends over 14 amino acids. MiXCR, applied by TCRdb to the 5' RACE reads, yields one record per CDR3 protein. Of tens of thousands of distinct CDR3 sequences in the sample, under 13% are singletons; the top ten hold 1.8%. There are many counts of this clonotype. What it binds is unknown. The study, taken as a whole, reports: HTLV-1-associated myelopathy had the most TCR clonal expansion, and multiple sclerosis had the least, less than healthy controls.

This sequence originates from a man aged 35 to 55 in good health. The material sequenced was PBMCs. The gene calls are TRBV2 and TRBJ2-1, with TRBD1 identical over 7 bases. This CDR3 is CASRGTANYNEQFF. As DNA, the CDR3 is TGTGCCAGCAGGGGGACAGCTAACTACAATGAGCAGTTCTTC.